The 4 T cell receptor beta chains below come from one sample, sequenced in a study of multiple sclerosis patients with progressive multifocal leukoencephalopathy. Measured with immunoSEQ multiplex PCR; TCRdb has only the in-frame clones, and not every one. The sample comprises tens of thousands of clones, nearly 90% of which are singletons, and approximately 1.6% rests with the top ten. Time point noted: roughly 6 months of natalizumab therapy. Sequences were derived from PBMCs, sampled from a patient treated with natalizumab. The receptors derive from a human donor with multiple sclerosis.

The genes are TRBV28 and TRBJ2-7; the D is unclear. V was shortened by 2 bases and J by 5 bases, with 13 bases between the two germline ends. CDR3 length: 14 amino acids. CDR1 and CDR2 from the germline V gene are MDHEN and SYDVKM. The CDR3 loop reads CASSLRAAIHEQYF. The CDR3 nucleotides read TGTGCCAGCAGTTTACGGGCAGCCATACACGAGCAGTACTTC.

This clone was detected a few times. This sequence joins TRBV7-2 and TRBJ2-7; D is uncertain. V shed 1 base and J shed 7 bases, with 8 bases lying between them. The CDR3 is 12 amino acids. CDR1 and CDR2 (germline): SGHTA, FQGNSA. For the CDR3, the DNA is TGTGCCAGCAGCTTAGAGGGCCATGAGCAGTACTTC. This translates into CASSLEGHEQYF. Looking up the rest from reference TRBV7-2 and TRBJ2-7 gives the full variable domain: GAGVSQSPSNKVTEKGKDVELRCDPISGHTALYWYRQSLGQGLEFLIYFQGNSAPDKSGLPSDRFSAERTGGSVSTLTIQRTQQEDSAVYLCASSLEGHEQYFGPGTRLTVT.

The chain is built from TRBV28 and TRBJ1-2, with D perhaps TRBD1 (5 bases). CDR1 MDHEN and CDR2 SYDVKM come from the germline V gene. CDR3 size: 14 residues. V was trimmed by 4 bases and J by 2 bases, leaving 11 bases between them. Here the CDR3 reads CASSSGRRNYGYTF. The CDR3 DNA sequence: TGTGCCAGCAGTTCGGGACGGAGAAACTATGGCTACACCTTC.

The V call is TRBV12-5, the J call TRBJ2-5; D may be TRBD1 (7 bases). The CDR3 length is 13 residues. Trimming removed 7 bases from V and 7 bases from J, with 16 bases in between. The V gene's germline CDR1 is LGHNT and CDR2 FRNRAP. The CDR3 nucleotides are TGTGCTAGTGTCCGGGGGACAGCGGGGACCCAGTACTTC. Residues: CASVRGTAGTQYF. The whole variable domain, filled in from reference TRBV12-5 and TRBJ2-5, reads DARVTQTPRHKVTEMGQEVTMRCQPILGHNTVFWYRQTMMQGLELLAYFRNRAPLDDSGMPKDRFSAEMPDATLATLKIQPSEPRDSAVYFCASVRGTAGTQYFGPGTRLLVL.